The next 2 T cell receptor beta chains were all read from a single sample in a study of regulatory T cells in long-lasting Graves disease. The TCR beta library used iRepertoire HTBI primers with Arm-PCR amplification of CDR3. One entry per CDR3 protein, called by TCRdb with MiXCR from the multiplex PCR reads. The table lists about 460,000 distinct CDR3 sequences, 12% to 15% of them singletons. Time point noted: newly diagnosed GD, antithyroid drugs for less than 3 months. RNA extracted from PBMCs served as the sequencing template. These data are also associated with another study on T cells in Graves' hyperthyroidism and ophthalmopathy.

The sequencing used peripheral blood mononuclear cells (PBMCs), collected at new diagnosis, from a patient treated with antithyroid drugs. These receptors all come from a woman aged 45-65 years with Graves disease.

This clonotype was counted at least ten times. This sequence joins TRBV5-1 and TRBJ2-1; 14 bases line up with TRBD2. V lost 0 bases to trimming and J lost 2 bases; unmatched junction nucleotides: 1. The V gene's germline CDR1 is SGHRS and CDR2 YFSETQ. The CDR3 consists of 17 residues. The CDR3 coding sequence is TGCGCCAGCAGCTTGGGACTAGCGGGGGGGGCCTACAATGAGCAGTTCTTC. Translation gives CASSLGLAGGAYNEQFF.

This clonotype was counted a few times. V usage is TRBV18 and J usage is TRBJ2-3; D might be TRBD2 (6 bases). This CDR3 has 15 amino acids. Germline loops: CDR1 KGHSH, CDR2 LQKENI. V was shortened by 1 base and J by 0 bases, with 8 bases between the two germline ends. The CDR3 is CASSPLAESTDTQYF. The CDR3 nucleotides are TGTGCCAGCTCACCACTAGCGGAAAGCACAGATACGCAGTATTTT.